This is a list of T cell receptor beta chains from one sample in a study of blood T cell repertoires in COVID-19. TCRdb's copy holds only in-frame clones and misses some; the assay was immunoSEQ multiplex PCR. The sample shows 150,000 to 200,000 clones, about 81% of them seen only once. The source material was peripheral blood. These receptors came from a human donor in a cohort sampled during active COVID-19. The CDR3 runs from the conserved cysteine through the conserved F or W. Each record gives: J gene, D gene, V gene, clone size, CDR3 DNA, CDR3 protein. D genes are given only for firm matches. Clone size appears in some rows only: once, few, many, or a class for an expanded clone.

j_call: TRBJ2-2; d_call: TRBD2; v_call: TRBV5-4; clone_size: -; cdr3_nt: TGTGCCAGCAGCCCCCGGGGGGGGTCGAACACCGGGGAGCTGTTTTTT; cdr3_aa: CASSPRGGSNTGELFF
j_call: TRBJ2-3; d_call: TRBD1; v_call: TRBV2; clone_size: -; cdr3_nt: TGTGCCAGCAGCCTCACAGGGGGACCCGACACAGATACGCAGTATTTT; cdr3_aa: CASSLTGGPDTDTQYF
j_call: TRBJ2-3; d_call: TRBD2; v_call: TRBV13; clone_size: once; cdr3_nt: TGTGCCAGCAGCTTAGGCTTTGCTAGCGGGAGGGCAGATACGCAGTATTTT; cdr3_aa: CASSLGFASGRADTQYF
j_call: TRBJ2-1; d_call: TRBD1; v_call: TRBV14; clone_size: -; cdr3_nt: TGTGCCAGCAGCCATTTCGGCACCGTCTCCTCCCGGGACAGGGACCGAAATGAGCAGTTCTTC; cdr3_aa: CASSHFGTVSSRDRDRNEQFF
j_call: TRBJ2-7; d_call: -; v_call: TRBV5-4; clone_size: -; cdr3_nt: TGTGCCAGCAGCTTGGGTATAGAGGGGGGGAGGCAGTACTTC; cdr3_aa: CASSLGIEGGRQYF
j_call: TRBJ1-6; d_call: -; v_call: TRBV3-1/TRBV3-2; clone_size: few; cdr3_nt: TGTGCCAGCAGCCCCCCTCCCTTTACAGGGATGAATTCACCCCTCCACTTT; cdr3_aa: CASSPPPFTGMNSPLHF
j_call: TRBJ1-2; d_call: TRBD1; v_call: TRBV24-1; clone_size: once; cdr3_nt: TGTGCCACCAGTGATTCTGGACAGGGGGCTTATGGCTACACCTTC; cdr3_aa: CATSDSGQGAYGYTF
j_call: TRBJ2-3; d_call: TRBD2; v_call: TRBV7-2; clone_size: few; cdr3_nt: TGTGCCAGCAGCCCACGGGCTAGCGGGGGGGTACGCACAGATACGCAGTATTTT; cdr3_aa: CASSPRASGGVRTDTQYF
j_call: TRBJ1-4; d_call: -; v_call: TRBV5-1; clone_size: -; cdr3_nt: TGCGCCAGCAGCTTGGGATCCCAGGGTTTGGGGGAAAAACTGTTTTTT; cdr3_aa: CASSLGSQGLGEKLFF
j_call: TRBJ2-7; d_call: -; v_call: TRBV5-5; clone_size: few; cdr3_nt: TGTGCCAGCAGCTTAATAACCTACGAGCAGTACTTC; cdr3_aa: CASSLITYEQYF
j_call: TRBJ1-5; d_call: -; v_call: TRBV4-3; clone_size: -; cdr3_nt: TGCGCCAGCAGCCAAGGGAGATGGCAGCCCCAGCATTTT; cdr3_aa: CASSQGRWQPQHF
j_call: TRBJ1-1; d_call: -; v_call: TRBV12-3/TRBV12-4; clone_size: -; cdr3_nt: TGTGCCAGCAGTTTACACGGGGACACTGAAGCTTTCTTT; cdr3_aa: CASSLHGDTEAFF
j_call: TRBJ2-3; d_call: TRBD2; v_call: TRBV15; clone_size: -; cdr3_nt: TGTGCCACCAGCAGAGATCTAGCGGGGGGGAGCACAGATACGCAGTATTTT; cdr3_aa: CATSRDLAGGSTDTQYF
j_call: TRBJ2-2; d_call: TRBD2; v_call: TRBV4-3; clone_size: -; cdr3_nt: TGCGCCAGCAGCCAAGATCTGGGACTAGCTTCGGGGGAGCTGTTTTTT; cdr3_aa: CASSQDLGLASGELFF
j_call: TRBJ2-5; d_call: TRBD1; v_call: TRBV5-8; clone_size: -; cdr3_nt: TGTGCCAGCAAGAGGCAGGGGGTCCAAGAGACCCAGTACTTC; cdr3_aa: CASKRQGVQETQYF
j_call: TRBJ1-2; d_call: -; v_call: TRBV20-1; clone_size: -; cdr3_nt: TGCAGTGTGAGACAAGCGGGGGGCTACACCTTC; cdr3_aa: CSVRQAGGYTF
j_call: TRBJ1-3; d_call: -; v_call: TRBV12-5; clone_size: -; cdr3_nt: TGTGCTAGTTCGCCCTCAGGGGCTGGAAACACCATATATTTT; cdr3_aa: CASSPSGAGNTIYF
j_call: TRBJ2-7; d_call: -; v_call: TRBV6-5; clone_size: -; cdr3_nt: TGTGCCAGCACCGGAGGTTATTCCTACGAGCAGTACTTC; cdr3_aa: CASTGGYSYEQYF
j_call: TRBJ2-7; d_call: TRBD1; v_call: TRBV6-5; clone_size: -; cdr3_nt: TGTGCCAGCAAAGAACGGGACAGCTCCTACGAGCAGTACTTC; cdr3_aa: CASKERDSSYEQYF
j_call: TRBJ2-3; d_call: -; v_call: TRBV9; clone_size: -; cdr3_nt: TGTGCCAGCAGCGTATCCCGGGGAAGCACAGATACGCAGTATTTT; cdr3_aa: CASSVSRGSTDTQYF
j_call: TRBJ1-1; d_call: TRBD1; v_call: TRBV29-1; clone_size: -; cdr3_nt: TGCAGCGTCGGGGACAGCATGAACACTGAAGCTTTCTTT; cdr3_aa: CSVGDSMNTEAFF
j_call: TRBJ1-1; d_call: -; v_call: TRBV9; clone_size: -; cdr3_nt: TGTGCCAGCAGCGTTTTCCAGGACAGCCCGAACACTGAAGCTTTCTTT; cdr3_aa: CASSVFQDSPNTEAFF